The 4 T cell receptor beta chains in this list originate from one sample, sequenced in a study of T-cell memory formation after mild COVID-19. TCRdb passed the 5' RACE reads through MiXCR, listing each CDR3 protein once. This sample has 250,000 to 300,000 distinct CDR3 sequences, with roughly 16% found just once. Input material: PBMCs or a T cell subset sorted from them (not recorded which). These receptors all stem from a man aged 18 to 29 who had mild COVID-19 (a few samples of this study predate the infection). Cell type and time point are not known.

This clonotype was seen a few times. This CDR3 is CASSYRQGGRNEQFF. Here the CDR3 DNA reads TGTGCCAGCAGTTATCGGCAGGGTGGTCGCAATGAGCAGTTCTTC. V gene TRBV6-6 combines with J gene TRBJ2-1, with D perhaps matching TRBD1 (5 bases). Germline V gene sequence: CDR1 MNHNY, CDR2 SVGAGI (reference sequence). The length of the CDR3 is 15 residues. V shed 3 bases and J shed 6 bases, with 15 bases lying between them.

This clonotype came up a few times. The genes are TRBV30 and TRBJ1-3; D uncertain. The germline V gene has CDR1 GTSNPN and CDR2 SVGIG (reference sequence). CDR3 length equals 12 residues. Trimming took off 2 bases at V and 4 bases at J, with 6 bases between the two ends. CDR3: CAWSRMGNTIYF. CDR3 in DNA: TGTGCCTGGAGTCGAATGGGAAACACCATATATTTT. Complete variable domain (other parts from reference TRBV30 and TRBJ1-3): SQTIHQWPATLVQPVGSPLSLECTVEGTSNPNLYWYRQAAGRGLQLLFYSVGIGQISSEVPQNLSASRPQDRQFILSSKKLLLSDSGFYLCAWSRMGNTIYFGEGSWLTVV.

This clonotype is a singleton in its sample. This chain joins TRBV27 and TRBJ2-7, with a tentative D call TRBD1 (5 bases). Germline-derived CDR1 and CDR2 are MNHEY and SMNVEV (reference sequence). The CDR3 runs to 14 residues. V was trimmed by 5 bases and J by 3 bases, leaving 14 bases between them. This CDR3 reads CASSSTGFFYEQYF. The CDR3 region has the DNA TGTGCCAGCAGTAGTACAGGTTTCTTCTACGAGCAGTACTTC.

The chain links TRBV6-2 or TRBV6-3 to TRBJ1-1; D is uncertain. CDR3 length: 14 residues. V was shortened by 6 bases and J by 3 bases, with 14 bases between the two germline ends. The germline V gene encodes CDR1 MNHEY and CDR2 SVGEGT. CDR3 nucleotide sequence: TGTGCCAGCAGACCCGGACGTCGGGACACTGAAGCTTTCTTT. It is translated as CASRPGRRDTEAFF.